Shown below are 11 T cell receptor beta chains from a single sample sequenced in a study of cytomegalovirus exposure and HLA in healthy donors. Sequenced by immunoSEQ multiplex PCR; TCRdb stores in-frame clones only, minus some. This sample has roughly 150,000 clones, with about 80% found just once. Sequencing was carried out using PBMCs. Receptors were obtained from a man aged 25-45 years in good health and CMV-seropositive.

The chain uses TRBV5-1 and TRBJ2-3; 8 bases align to TRBD1. Unmatched junction bases numbered 10, after V lost 7 bases and J lost 3 bases. CDR1 is SGHRS and CDR2 is YFSETQ in the germline V gene. The CDR3 runs 15 residues. The CDR3 loop reads CASGQGLLGTDTQYF. As DNA, the CDR3 is TGCGCCAGCGGACAGGGACTCTTAGGGACAGATACGCAGTATTTT.

CDR3 sequence (DNA): TGTGCCAGCAGTTTGGACAGCTCCTACGAGCAGTACTTC. Amino acids: CASSLDSSYEQYF. This chain connects TRBV27 to TRBJ2-7; D perhaps matches TRBD1 (6 bases). The CDR3 has 13 residues. The germline V gene has CDR1 MNHEY and CDR2 SMNVEV (reference sequence). V lost 3 bases and J lost 0, with 6 bases in between.

The CDR3 DNA reads TGTGCCAGTAGTCCCCGGCGGGGGCAACAAGAGACCCAGTACTTC. As protein: CASSPRRGQQETQYF. The chain uses TRBV19 and TRBJ2-5, with D perhaps TRBD2 (7 bases). The CDR3 runs to 15 residues. The ends were cut back, 5 bases at V and 2 bases at J, with 15 bases in the middle. Looked up from germline, CDR1 is LNHDA and CDR2 is SQIVND (reference sequence). The full variable domain, its missing parts supplied by reference TRBV19 and TRBJ2-5, is DGGITQSPKYLFRKEGQNVTLSCEQNLNHDAMYWYRQDPGQGLRLIYYSQIVNDFQKGDIAEGYSVSREKKESFPLTVTSAQKNPTAFYLCASSPRRGQQETQYFGPGTRLLVL.

The V call is TRBV11-2, the J call TRBJ2-2; tentatively, D is TRBD2 (5 bases). Germline CDR1 is SGHAT and CDR2 is FQNNGV. V lost 1 base to trimming and J lost 4 bases, with 7 bases between them. The CDR3 has 14 residues. The CDR3 sequence is CASSLVGVTGELFF. The DNA of the CDR3 is TGTGCCAGCAGCTTAGTCGGGGTCACCGGGGAGCTGTTTTTT.

V and J are TRBV4-1 and TRBJ2-3; D is unclear. The CDR3 contains 14 residues. V was pared by 5 bases and J by 0 bases, with 9 bases between. CDR1 is MGHRA and CDR2 is YSYEKL in the germline V gene. As DNA, the CDR3 is TGCGCCAGCAGCTCTACGCCTAGCACAGATACGCAGTATTTT. Translated, it gives CASSSTPSTDTQYF.

The chain has TRBV21-1 and TRBJ2-4; the D segment call TRBD2 is taken from the table without a DNA check. TRBV21-1 is a recognized pseudogene. The CDR3 consists of 17 residues. In DNA, the CDR3 is TGTGCCAGCAGCAAAGCCTGCGATGAAATAGCCAAAAACATTCAGTACTTC. As protein: CASSKACDEIAKNIQYF.

This clone occurred many times. J is TRBJ2-7 and V is TRBV5-6; TRBD2 matches 8 bases. The CDR3 consists of 13 residues. The germline gives CDR1 SGHDT, CDR2 YYEEEE. V was clipped by 5 bases and J by 4 bases; unmatched bases: 5. The CDR3, as DNA: TGTGCCAGCAGGGATGGACTAGCATACGAGCAGTACTTC. Protein sequence: CASRDGLAYEQYF.

This chain connects TRBV5-4 to TRBJ2-3; 13 bases are a match to TRBD2. This CDR3 spans 16 amino acids. CDR1 SGHNT and CDR2 YYREEE come from the germline V gene (reference sequence). V was pared by 3 bases and J by 11 bases, with 12 bases of the junction left unmatched. CDR3 nucleotides: TGTGCCAGCAGCTCCTCGACTAGCGGGGGGAGAAGGGTGCAGTATTTT. Amino acid sequence: CASSSSTSGGRRVQYF.

This chain's CDR3 is CARRRRVSDSGANVLTF. In nucleotides, the CDR3 is TGCGCCAGACGGCGTCGGGTATCGGACTCTGGGGCCAACGTCCTGACTTTC. The chain carries TRBV23-1 and TRBJ2-6; no clear D gene. TRBV23-1 is classed as an ORF, of uncertain function. The CDR3 is 17 amino acids. Trimming left V 9 bases short and J 0 bases short, with 18 bases between.

The chain recombines TRBV30 with TRBJ2-1; 8 bases are a match to TRBD2. This CDR3 is 17 amino acids long. V was pared by 0 bases and J by 8 bases, with 15 bases of the junction left unmatched. Germline V lookup: CDR1 GTSNPN, CDR2 SVGIG (reference sequence). The CDR3 DNA is TGTGCCTGGAGTGTGTGGCGCGGGAGGAATCCTGGGCATGAGCAGTTCTTC. Protein product: CAWSVWRGRNPGHEQFF.

The chain links TRBV27 to TRBJ2-7, with D perhaps matching TRBD2 (7 bases). Germline CDR1 is MNHEY and CDR2 is SMNVEV (reference sequence). The CDR3 has 14 residues. V lost 6 bases and J 2 bases, leaving 14 bases between the germline ends. DNA for the CDR3: TGTGCCAGCAGCCCCGGGGGGCAGCCCTACGAGCAGTACTTC. It yields the protein CASSPGGQPYEQYF.